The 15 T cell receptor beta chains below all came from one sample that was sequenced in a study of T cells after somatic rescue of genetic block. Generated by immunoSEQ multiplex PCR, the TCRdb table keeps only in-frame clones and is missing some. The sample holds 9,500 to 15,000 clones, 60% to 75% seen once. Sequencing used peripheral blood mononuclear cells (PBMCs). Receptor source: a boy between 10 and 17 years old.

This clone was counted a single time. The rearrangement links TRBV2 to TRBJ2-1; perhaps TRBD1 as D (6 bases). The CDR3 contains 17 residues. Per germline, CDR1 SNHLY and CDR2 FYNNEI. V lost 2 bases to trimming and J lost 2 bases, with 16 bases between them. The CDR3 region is CASSERKSPGAYNEQFF. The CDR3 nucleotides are TGTGCCAGCAGTGAAAGGAAATCGCCAGGGGCCTACAATGAGCAGTTCTTC. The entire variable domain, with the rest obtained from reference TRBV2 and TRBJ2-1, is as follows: EPEVTQTPSHQVTQMGQEVILRCVPISNHLYFYWYRQILGQKVEFLVSFYNNEISEKSEIFDDQFSVERPDGSNFTLKIRSTKLEDSAMYFCASSERKSPGAYNEQFFGPGTRLTVL.

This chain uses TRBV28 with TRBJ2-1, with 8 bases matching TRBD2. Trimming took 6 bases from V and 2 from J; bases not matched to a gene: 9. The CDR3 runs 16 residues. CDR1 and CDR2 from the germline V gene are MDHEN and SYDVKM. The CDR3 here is CASSLDPLAAYNEQFF. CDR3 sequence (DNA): TGTGCCAGCAGCTTAGACCCACTAGCGGCCTACAATGAGCAGTTCTTC. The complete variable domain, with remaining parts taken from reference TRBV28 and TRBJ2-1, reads DVKVTQSSRYLVKRTGEKVFLECVQDMDHENMFWYRQDPGLGLRLIYFSYDVKMKEKGDIPEGYSVSREKKERFSLILESASTNQTSMYLCASSLDPLAAYNEQFFGPGTRLTVL.

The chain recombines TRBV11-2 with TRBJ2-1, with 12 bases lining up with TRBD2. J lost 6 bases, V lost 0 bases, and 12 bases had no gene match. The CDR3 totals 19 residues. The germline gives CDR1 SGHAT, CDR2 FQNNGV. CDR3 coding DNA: TGTGCCAGCAGCTTAGATCAGGCTAGCGGGAGGGCCGTTTGCAATGAGCAGTTCTTC. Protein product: CASSLDQASGRAVCNEQFF.

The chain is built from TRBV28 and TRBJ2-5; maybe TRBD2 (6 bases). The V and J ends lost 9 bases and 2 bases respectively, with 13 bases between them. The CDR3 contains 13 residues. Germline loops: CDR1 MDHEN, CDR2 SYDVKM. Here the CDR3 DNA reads TGTGCCAGTCGTGCGGGATCTCAAGAGACCCAGTACTTC. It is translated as CASRAGSQETQYF.

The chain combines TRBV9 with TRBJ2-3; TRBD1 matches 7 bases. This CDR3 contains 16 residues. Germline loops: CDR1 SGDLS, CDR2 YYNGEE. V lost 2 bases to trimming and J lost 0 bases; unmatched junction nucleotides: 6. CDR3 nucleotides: TGTGCCAGCAGCGTTTCTGGACAGGTTAGCACAGATACGCAGTATTTT. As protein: CASSVSGQVSTDTQYF.

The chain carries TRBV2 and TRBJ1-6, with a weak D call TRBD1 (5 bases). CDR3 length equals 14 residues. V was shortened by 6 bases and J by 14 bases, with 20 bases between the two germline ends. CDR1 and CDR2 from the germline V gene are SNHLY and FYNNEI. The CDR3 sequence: CASRDQGNLGTLHF. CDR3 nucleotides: TGTGCCAGCAGAGACCAGGGAAACTTGGGCACCCTCCACTTT.

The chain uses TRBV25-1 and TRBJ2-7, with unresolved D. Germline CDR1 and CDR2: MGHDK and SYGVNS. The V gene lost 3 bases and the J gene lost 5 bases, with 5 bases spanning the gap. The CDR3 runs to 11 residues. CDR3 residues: CASSDRHEQYF. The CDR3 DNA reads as TGTGCCAGCAGTGACAGGCACGAGCAGTACTTC.

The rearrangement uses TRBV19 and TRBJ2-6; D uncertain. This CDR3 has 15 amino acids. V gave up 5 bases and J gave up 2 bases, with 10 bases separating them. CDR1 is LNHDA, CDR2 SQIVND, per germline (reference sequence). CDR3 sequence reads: CASSLQWTGANVLTF. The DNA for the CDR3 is TGTGCCAGTAGTCTTCAGTGGACTGGGGCCAACGTCCTGACTTTC.

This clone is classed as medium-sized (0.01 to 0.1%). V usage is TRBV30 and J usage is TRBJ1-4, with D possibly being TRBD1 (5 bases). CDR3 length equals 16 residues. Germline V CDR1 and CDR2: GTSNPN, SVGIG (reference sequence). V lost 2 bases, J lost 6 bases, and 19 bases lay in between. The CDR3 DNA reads TGTGCCTGGAGTTCACCACCGGGACCACTTGATGAAAAACTGTTTTTT. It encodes CAWSSPPGPLDEKLFF.

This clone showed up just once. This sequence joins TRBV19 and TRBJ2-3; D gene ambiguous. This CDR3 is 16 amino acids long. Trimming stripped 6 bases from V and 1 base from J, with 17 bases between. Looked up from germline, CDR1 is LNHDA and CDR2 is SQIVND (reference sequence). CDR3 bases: TGTGCCAGTAGCCCCCGCAGGCCTCCCCGCACAGATACGCAGTATTTT. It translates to CASSPRRPPRTDTQYF.

The CDR3 reads CASSWTSARETQYF. Written as DNA, the CDR3 is TGTGCCAGCAGCTGGACTAGCGCGCGAGAGACCCAGTACTTC. The gene calls are TRBV5-6 and TRBJ2-5, with TRBD2 matching over 9 bases. Per germline, CDR1 SGHDT and CDR2 YYEEEE. Trimming removed 3 bases from V and 4 bases from J; junction bases left unmatched: 4. The CDR3 has 14 residues.

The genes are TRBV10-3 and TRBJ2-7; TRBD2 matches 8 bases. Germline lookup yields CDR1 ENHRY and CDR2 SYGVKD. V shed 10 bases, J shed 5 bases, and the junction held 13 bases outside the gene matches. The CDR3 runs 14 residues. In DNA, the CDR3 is TGTGCCACCGCGGGGGGCGTAGTCTGGAACGAGCAGTACTTC. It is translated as CATAGGVVWNEQYF.

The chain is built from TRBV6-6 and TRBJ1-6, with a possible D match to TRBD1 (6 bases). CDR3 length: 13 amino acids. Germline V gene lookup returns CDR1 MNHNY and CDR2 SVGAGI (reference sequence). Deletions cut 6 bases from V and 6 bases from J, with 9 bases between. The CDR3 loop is CASSPQGNSPLHF. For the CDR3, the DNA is TGTGCCAGCAGCCCACAGGGTAATTCACCCCTCCACTTT.

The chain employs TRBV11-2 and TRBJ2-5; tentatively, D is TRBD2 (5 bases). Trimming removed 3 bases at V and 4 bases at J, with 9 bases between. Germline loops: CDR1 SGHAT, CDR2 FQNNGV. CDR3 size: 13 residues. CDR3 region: CASSFSVGETQYF. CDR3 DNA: TGTGCCAGCAGCTTTAGCGTGGGAGAGACCCAGTACTTC.

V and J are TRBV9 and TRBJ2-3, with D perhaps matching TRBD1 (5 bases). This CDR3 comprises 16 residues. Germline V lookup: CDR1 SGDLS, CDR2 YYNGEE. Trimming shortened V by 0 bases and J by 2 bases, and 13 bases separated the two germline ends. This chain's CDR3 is CASSVGTSGITDTQYF. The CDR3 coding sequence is TGTGCCAGCAGCGTAGGGACATCGGGCATCACAGATACGCAGTATTTT.